What follows are 18 T cell receptor beta chains derived from one specimen sequenced in a study of T cells in Graves' hyperthyroidism and ophthalmopathy. Researchers amplified the TCR beta CDR3 regions from RNA transcripts. RT-PCR in the first round (using the HTBI primer set) targeted the TCR CDR3. TCRdb analysed the multiplex PCR reads with MiXCR anew, one entry per CDR3 protein. The table has roughly 280,000 distinct CDR3 sequences, over 15% seen once. Material: blood. Receptor source: an older woman with Graves' ophthalmopathy.

The chain links TRBV2 to TRBJ1-3; D uncertain. V gave up 3 bases and J gave up 0 bases, with 9 bases separating them. CDR3 length: 15 residues. Germline CDR1 reads SNHLY; CDR2 reads FYNNEI. In nucleotides, the CDR3 is TGTGCCAGCAGTGATCACAGACACTCTGGAAACACCATATATTTT. Protein sequence: CASSDHRHSGNTIYF.

This clonotype was counted between two and nine times. The chain uses TRBV29-1 and TRBJ1-2; 8 nucleotides agree with TRBD1. The CDR3 loop spans 13 amino acids. CDR1 and CDR2 (germline): SQVTM, ANQGSEA. V shed 5 bases and J 2 bases; nucleotides not matched to a gene: 4. This chain's CDR3 is CSVTRDRNYGYTF. CDR3 bases: TGCAGCGTTACCCGGGACAGGAACTATGGCTACACCTTC.

This clonotype has only a few counts. CDR3 sequence (DNA): TGTGCCAGCAGCTTAATGAATTCACCCCTCCACTTT. The encoded protein is CASSLMNSPLHF. The rearrangement links TRBV11-2 to TRBJ1-6; D is unclear. CDR3 length: 12 amino acids. Germline V gene sequence: CDR1 SGHAT, CDR2 FQNNGV. Trimming left V 2 bases short and J 7 bases short, with 3 bases between.

In its sample, this clonotype was seen many times. The V and J genes are TRBV20-1 and TRBJ2-7; D not resolved. The CDR3 runs to 13 residues. V was trimmed by 3 bases and J by 2 bases, leaving 11 bases between them. In germline, CDR1 is DFQATT, CDR2 SNEGSKA (reference sequence). CDR3 region: CSARRSQAYEQYF. CDR3 bases: TGCAGTGCTAGGAGGTCTCAAGCCTACGAGCAGTACTTC.

This sequence joins TRBV9 and TRBJ2-5; 11 bases match TRBD2. Losses at the gene ends were 3 bases for V and 6 bases for J; bases not matched to a gene: 4. The CDR3 contains 14 residues. Germline V CDR1 and CDR2: SGDLS, YYNGEE. The CDR3 sequence: CASSGGLAEKTQYF. The CDR3 nucleotides are TGTGCCAGCAGCGGGGGACTAGCGGAGAAGACCCAGTACTTC. Using reference TRBV9 and TRBJ2-5 for the parts outside the CDR3, the full variable domain is DSGVTQTPKHLITATGQRVTLRCSPRSGDLSVYWYQQSLDQGLQFLIQYYNGEERAKGNILERFSAQQFPDLHSELNLSSLELGDSALYFCASSGGLAEKTQYFGPGTRLLVL.

In this sample, this clonotype turned up many times. The rearrangement joins TRBV27 to TRBJ2-7; D is perhaps TRBD1 (6 bases). CDR3 size: 12 residues. The V end was cut by 6 bases, the J end by 7 bases, with 13 bases between. Germline V gives CDR1 MNHEY, CDR2 SMNVEV (reference sequence). CDR3 protein: CASSFRRGEQYF. Written as DNA, the CDR3 is TGTGCCAGCAGCTTCCGAAGGGGGGAGCAGTACTTC.

This clonotype showed up many times. The V call is TRBV20-1, the J call TRBJ2-5; 8 bases are shared with TRBD2. The V segment lost 5 bases and the J segment 4 bases; nucleotides outside the gene matches: 6. CDR3 length: 13 amino acids. Per germline, CDR1 DFQATT and CDR2 SNEGSKA (reference sequence). CDR3 in amino acids: CSALSGGVETQYF. As DNA, the CDR3 is TGCAGTGCTCTCTCGGGGGGGGTAGAGACCCAGTACTTC.

This clonotype was observed at least ten times. As DNA, the CDR3 is TGTGCCAGCAGTTTTGGGATCCCTCCAGGAGGCTACACCTTC. Translated, it gives CASSFGIPPGGYTF. This rearrangement joins TRBV27 to TRBJ1-2; D not resolved. Germline V CDR1 and CDR2: MNHEY, SMNVEV (reference sequence). The CDR3 covers 14 residues. The ends were cut back, 3 bases at V and 8 bases at J, with 16 bases in the middle.

The V gene is TRBV6-2 or TRBV6-3, the J gene TRBJ1-5, with D possibly being TRBD1 (5 bases). The CDR3 consists of 15 residues. Germline V CDR1 and CDR2: MNHEY, SVGEGT. V lost 0 bases, J lost 9 bases, and 15 bases lay in between. The CDR3 region has the DNA TGTGCCAGCAGTTACTCGAGGACCGCGCAGGGGCCCCAGCATTTT. This gives the protein CASSYSRTAQGPQHF.

This clonotype was seen ten or more times. V and J are TRBV9 and TRBJ1-1, with 7 bases matching TRBD1. Germline V gene sequence: CDR1 SGDLS, CDR2 YYNGEE. This CDR3 is built from 14 residues. The V gene end was trimmed by 0 bases and the J gene end by 6 bases; junction bases not matched to a gene: 5. CDR3 region: CASSVGGGKAEAFF. The CDR3 nucleotides read TGTGCCAGCAGCGTAGGAGGGGGCAAGGCTGAAGCTTTCTTT.

The chain carries TRBV20-1 and TRBJ1-1; TRBD1 might be the D (6 bases). CDR3 length: 13 amino acids. The V gene lost 8 bases and the J gene lost 5 bases, with 18 bases spanning the gap. Germline CDR1 is DFQATT and CDR2 is SNEGSKA (reference sequence). In DNA form, the CDR3 reads TGCAGTCCCTACACAGGGCCCGCAACTGAAGCTTTCTTT. It yields the protein CSPYTGPATEAFF.

Ten or more counts support this clonotype. The CDR3 DNA sequence: TGTGCCAGCAGCTTACAATCTAGCGGCTCCTACGAGCAGTACTTC. Protein: CASSLQSSGSYEQYF. This chain connects TRBV7-2 to TRBJ2-7, with 7 bases matching TRBD2. The CDR3 totals 15 residues. Germline V gives CDR1 SGHTA, CDR2 FQGNSA. V shed 2 bases, J shed 0 bases, and the junction held 4 bases outside the gene matches.

The sample holds many counts of this clonotype. The CDR3 DNA reads TGTGCCTGGAGAGGGCAGGGAAGGCGTGAGCAGTTCTTC. Translated: CAWRGQGRREQFF. This chain joins TRBV30 and TRBJ2-1; perhaps TRBD1 as D (5 bases). The length of the CDR3 is 13 residues. Trimming pared 3 bases from V and 9 bases from J, leaving 15 bases between. Germline loops: CDR1 GTSNPN, CDR2 SVGIG (reference sequence).

This clonotype has ten or more counts. The chain recombines TRBV28 with TRBJ1-1, with D possibly being TRBD1 (5 bases). The germline V and J ends were trimmed by 5 bases and 9 bases, with 13 bases remaining between them. Germline-derived CDR1 and CDR2 are MDHEN and SYDVKM. This CDR3 has 12 residues. The CDR3 region is CASSRTTEKAFF. Written as DNA, the CDR3 is TGTGCCAGCAGTCGAACGACAGAGAAAGCTTTCTTT.

This clonotype came up many times. The chain uses TRBV29-1 and TRBJ2-1; 9 nucleotides agree with TRBD2. V lost 0 bases and J lost 9; bases outside the gene matches: 6. Germline CDR1 is SQVTM and CDR2 is ANQGSEA. This CDR3 has 14 residues. Written as DNA, the CDR3 is TGCAGCGTTGAAGATAGGTGGCGGGAGGGTGAGCAGTTCTTC. Its translation is CSVEDRWREGEQFF.

There are a few counts of this clonotype. Likely a read error: the CDR3 ends without its conserved phenylalanine or tryptophan. This chain uses TRBV18 with TRBJ2-5; 7 positions match TRBD2. Trimming at V came to 0 bases and at J to 5 bases, leaving 6 bases not matched to a gene. CDR1 is KGHSH, CDR2 LQKENI, per germline. The CDR3 runs 15 residues. The CDR3 is CASSPPGEGRETQYL. CDR3 coding DNA: TGTGCCAGCTCACCACCGGGGGAGGGCCGCGAGACCCAGTACCTC.

This clonotype occurred many times. The chain links TRBV2 to TRBJ1-4; no definite D call. V gave up 2 bases and J gave up 4 bases, with 14 bases separating them. CDR1 and CDR2 (germline): SNHLY, FYNNEI. This CDR3 region has 16 residues. The CDR3 reads CASSEINGRVNEKLFF. DNA for the CDR3: TGTGCCAGCAGTGAAATCAATGGGAGAGTTAATGAAAAACTGTTTTTT.

In this sample, this clonotype turned up a few times. The V and J genes are TRBV19 and TRBJ1-5; perhaps TRBD1 as D (6 bases). Germline CDR1 reads LNHDA; CDR2 reads SQIVND (reference sequence). The CDR3 is 14 residues long. Trimming pared 6 bases from V and 5 bases from J, leaving 14 bases between. CDR3 nucleotides: TGTGCCAGTAGCCAAGGGGGAGGTGATCAGCCCCAGCATTTT. Protein product: CASSQGGGDQPQHF.